This TCR beta chain originates from a study of Graves' ophthalmopathy and Graves' hyperthyroidism. Amplification of TCR beta CDR3 regions used RNA transcripts. Following a first-round RT-PCR that used HTBI primers, a second-round multiplex PCR was carried out. MiXCR was run by TCRdb on the multiplex PCR reads, yielding one entry per CDR3 protein. The sample carries some 360,000 distinct CDR3 sequences, about a sixth recorded once. This clonotype was detected once. Its antigen is not known. Germline CDR1 and CDR2: LNHDA and SQIVND (reference sequence). V shed 4 bases, J shed 4 bases, and the junction held 6 bases outside the gene matches. The CDR3 spans 14 residues. Study conclusions and caveats: Its predictions of ophthalmopathy progression gave the model 70.59% sensitivity and 72.22% specificity. Blood was where most expanded thyroid clonotypes above 0.001 frequency also turned up.

Hyperthyroidism was considered stable when no ophthalmopathy appeared within 18 months of follow-up. A volume of approximately 10 ml of fresh peripheral blood supplied the PBMCs. This clonotype originated in an adult woman with stable Graves' hyperthyroidism. The chain uses TRBV19 and TRBJ2-5, with 7 bases fitting TRBD1. Sequences were obtained from peripheral blood. CDR3 residues: CASSTQGRTETQYF. CDR3 DNA: TGTGCCAGTAGTACACAGGGGCGGACAGAGACCCAGTACTTC.